These 13 T cell receptor beta chains were sequenced from one sample in a study of CD8 T cells in Susac syndrome (dated 2019 in TCRdb). Library construction relied on the immunoSEQ multiplex PCR assay. RNA was extracted using the RNeasy kit, and roughly 0.5 to 1 ug of the RNA was reverse transcribed with random hexamers. TCRdb passed the public sequencing reads through fastp at Q25 and MiXCR, retaining productive beta sequences. CDR3 protein duplicates are merged, each entry listing the most common genes and DNA. Across this sample there are about 160,000 distinct CDR3 sequences, with just over 90% seen only once. About 0.14% of the sample lies in the top ten. The sequenced sample was CD4+ T cells from PBMCs. These receptors came from a human donor in good health.

The chain couples TRBV28 to TRBJ1-6; D unresolved. CDR1 is MDHEN and CDR2 is SYDVKM in the germline V gene. V dropped 6 bases and J dropped 7 bases, with 10 bases sitting between them. This CDR3 region has 13 residues. CDR3 sequence: CASRFNGNSPLHF. The CDR3 DNA reads TGTGCCAGCAGGTTCAATGGGAATTCACCCCTCCACTTT.

The V and J genes are TRBV7-2 and TRBJ2-5; 14 positions agree with TRBD2. Germline lookup yields CDR1 SGHTA and CDR2 FQGNSA. The CDR3 has 16 amino acids. J lost 3 bases, V lost 5 bases, and 5 bases had no gene match. For the CDR3, the DNA is TGTGCCAGCAGCAAGGGACTAGCGGGGGCCAAAGAGACCCAGTACTTC. Protein product: CASSKGLAGAKETQYF.

This clonotype was found once. The rearrangement links TRBV5-1 to TRBJ2-3, with D perhaps matching TRBD1 (7 bases). V was pared by 4 bases and J by 0 bases, with 12 bases between. The CDR3 spans 15 residues. The germline V gene has CDR1 SGHRS and CDR2 YFSETQ. The CDR3 region has the DNA TGCGCCAGCAGCAAGACAGGGACTAGCACAGATACGCAGTATTTT. Its protein is CASSKTGTSTDTQYF.

This sequence joins TRBV15 and TRBJ2-4, with D tentatively TRBD2 (5 bases). Germline V CDR1 and CDR2: LNHNV, YYDKDF (reference sequence). Trimming cost V 0 bases and J 0 bases, with 12 bases left between them. The CDR3 has 17 amino acids. As DNA, the CDR3 is TGTGCCACCAGCAGAGATATCGGAGGACTAGCCAAAAACATTCAGTACTTC. As protein: CATSRDIGGLAKNIQYF.

The chain links TRBV5-1 to TRBJ1-5; TRBD1 matches at 8 bases. The V and J ends lost 4 bases and 6 bases, in that order; junction bases with no gene match: 9. Germline CDR1 is SGHRS and CDR2 is YFSETQ. This CDR3 region has 15 residues. The DNA of the CDR3 is TGCGCCAGCAGCGCGTCAGGGGGCGCCGGTCAGCCCCAGCATTTT. This codes for CASSASGGAGQPQHF.

This chain links TRBV14 with TRBJ2-5; D call uncertain. Trimming pared 0 bases from V and 4 bases from J, leaving 0 bases between. The germline V gene has CDR1 SGHDN and CDR2 FVKESK. The CDR3 has 11 amino acids. CDR3 loop: CASSQEETQYF. CDR3 coding DNA: TGTGCCAGCAGCCAAGAAGAGACCCAGTACTTC.

The rearrangement links TRBV18 to TRBJ2-1; 9 nucleotides align to TRBD2. J lost 1 base, V lost 1 base, and 5 bases had no gene match. The CDR3 runs 17 residues. CDR1 and CDR2 from the germline V gene are KGHSH and LQKENI. In DNA, the CDR3 is TGTGCCAGCTCACCACTGACTAGCGGATCATCCTACAATGAGCAGTTCTTC. It is translated as CASSPLTSGSSYNEQFF. Together with reference TRBV18 and TRBJ2-1, the CDR3 gives the full variable domain: NAGVMQNPRHLVRRRGQEARLRCSPMKGHSHVYWYRQLPEEGLKFMVYLQKENIIDESGMPKERFSAEFPKEGPSILRIQQVVRGDSAAYFCASSPLTSGSSYNEQFFGPGTRLTVL.

This clonotype was recorded only once. This sequence joins TRBV5-1 and TRBJ2-3; TRBD1 or TRBD2 may be the D gene (6 bases each). V was pared by 4 bases and J by 4 bases, with 19 bases between. This CDR3 is built from 16 residues. Germline CDR1 reads SGHRS; CDR2 reads YFSETQ. CDR3 in DNA: TGCGCCAGCAGCCCAGAATCATGGGGGGCGTCAGATACGCAGTATTTT. The encoded protein is CASSPESWGASDTQYF. The full variable domain, completed using reference TRBV5-1 and TRBJ2-3, is KAGVTQTPRYLIKTRGQQVTLSCSPISGHRSVSWYQQTPGQGLQFLFEYFSETQRNKGNFPGRFSGRQFSNSRSEMNVSTLELGDSALYLCASSPESWGASDTQYFGPGTRLTVL.

The chain uses TRBV14 and TRBJ1-3, with D perhaps TRBD1 (5 bases). Germline V CDR1 and CDR2: SGHDN, FVKESK. The CDR3 is 13 amino acids. The V and J ends lost 4 bases and 4 bases respectively, with 8 bases between them. CDR3: CASSPWGGNTIYF. As DNA, the CDR3 is TGTGCCAGCAGCCCGTGGGGGGGAAACACCATATATTTT.

The rearrangement uses TRBV12-3 or TRBV12-4 and TRBJ2-1; no firm D call. This CDR3 comprises 11 residues. The V end lost 9 bases, the J end lost 3 bases, and 6 bases lay between the germline ends. CDR3 amino acids: CASSNYNEQFF. The CDR3, as DNA: TGTGCCAGTTCAAACTACAATGAGCAGTTCTTC.

The chain couples TRBV7-9 to TRBJ2-5; 14 positions match TRBD2. The germline V gene encodes CDR1 SEHNR and CDR2 FQNEAQ (reference sequence). The CDR3 sequence is 15 residues long. Trimming at V came to 5 bases and at J to 4 bases, leaving 3 bases not matched to a gene. The CDR3 coding sequence is TGTGCCAGCAGCCCGGGACTAGCGGGGGCAGAGACCCAGTACTTC. Its translation: CASSPGLAGAETQYF.

V gene TRBV7-9 combines with J gene TRBJ1-1, with no clear D. This CDR3 has 14 residues. Trimming took 0 bases from V and 0 from J, leaving 5 bases between them. Germline V lookup: CDR1 SEHNR, CDR2 FQNEAQ (reference sequence). CDR3 sequence reads: CASSLAAMNTEAFF. DNA of the CDR3: TGTGCCAGCAGCTTAGCAGCGATGAACACTGAAGCTTTCTTT.

The chain's CDR3 is CASSYLTWLNEQFF. The DNA of the CDR3 is TGTGCCAGCAGTTACTTAACTTGGCTCAATGAGCAGTTCTTC. The chain recombines TRBV6-2 or TRBV6-3 with TRBJ2-1; no clear D gene. Trimming shortened V by 1 base and J by 6 bases, and 10 bases separated the two germline ends. The V gene's germline CDR1 is MNHEY and CDR2 SVGEGT. CDR3 length equals 14 residues.